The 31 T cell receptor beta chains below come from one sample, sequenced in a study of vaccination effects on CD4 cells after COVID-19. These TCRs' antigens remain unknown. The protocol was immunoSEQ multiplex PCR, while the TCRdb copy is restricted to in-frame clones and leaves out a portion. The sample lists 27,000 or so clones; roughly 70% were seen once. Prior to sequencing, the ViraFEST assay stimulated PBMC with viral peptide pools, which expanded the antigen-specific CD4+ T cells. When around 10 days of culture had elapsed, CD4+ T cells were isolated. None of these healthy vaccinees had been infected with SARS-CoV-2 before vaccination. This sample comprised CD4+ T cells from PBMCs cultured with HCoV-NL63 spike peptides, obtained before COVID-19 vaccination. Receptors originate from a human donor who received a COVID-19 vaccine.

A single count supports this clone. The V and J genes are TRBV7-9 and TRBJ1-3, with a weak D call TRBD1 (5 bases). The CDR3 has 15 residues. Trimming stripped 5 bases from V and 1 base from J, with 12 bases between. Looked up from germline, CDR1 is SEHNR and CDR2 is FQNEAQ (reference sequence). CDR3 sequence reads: CASSGGGKSGNTIYF. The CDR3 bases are TGTGCCAGCAGCGGGGGGGGGAAGTCTGGAAACACCATATATTTT.

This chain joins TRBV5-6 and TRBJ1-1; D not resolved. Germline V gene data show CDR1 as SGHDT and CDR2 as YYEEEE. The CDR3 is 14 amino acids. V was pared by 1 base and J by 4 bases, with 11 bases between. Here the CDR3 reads CASSLRPGGTEAFF. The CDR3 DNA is TGTGCCAGCAGCTTGCGGCCAGGCGGCACTGAAGCTTTCTTT.

CDR3 residues: CASSFSPRGSSTEAFF. CDR3 in DNA: TGTGCCAGCAGTTTTAGTCCCCGGGGGAGCAGCACTGAAGCTTTCTTT. The genes are TRBV28 and TRBJ1-1; tentative D call: TRBD1 (5 bases). There are 16 residues in the CDR3. Germline CDR1 MDHEN, CDR2 SYDVKM. Trimming shortened V by 3 bases and J by 4 bases, and 18 bases separated the two germline ends.

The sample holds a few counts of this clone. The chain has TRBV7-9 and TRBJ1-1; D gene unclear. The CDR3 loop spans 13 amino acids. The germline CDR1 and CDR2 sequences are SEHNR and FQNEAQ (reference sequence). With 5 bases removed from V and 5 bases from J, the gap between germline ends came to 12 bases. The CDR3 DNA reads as TGTGCCAGCAGCAGGCGCGATGGGACTGAAGCTTTCTTT. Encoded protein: CASSRRDGTEAFF.

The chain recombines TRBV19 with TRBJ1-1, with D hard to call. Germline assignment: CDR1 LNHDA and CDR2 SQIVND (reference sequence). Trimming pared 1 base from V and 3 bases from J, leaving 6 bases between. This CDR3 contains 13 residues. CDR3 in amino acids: CASSIGRDTEAFF. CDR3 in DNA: TGTGCCAGTAGTATAGGAAGGGACACTGAAGCTTTCTTT. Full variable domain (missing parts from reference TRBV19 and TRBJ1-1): DGGITQSPKYLFRKEGQNVTLSCEQNLNHDAMYWYRQDPGQGLRLIYYSQIVNDFQKGDIAEGYSVSREKKESFPLTVTSAQKNPTAFYLCASSIGRDTEAFFGQGTRLTVV.

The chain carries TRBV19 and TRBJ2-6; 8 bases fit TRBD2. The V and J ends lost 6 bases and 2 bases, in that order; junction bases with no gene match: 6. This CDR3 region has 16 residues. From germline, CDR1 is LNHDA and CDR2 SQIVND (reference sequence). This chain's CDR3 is CASRPGGGPGANVLTF. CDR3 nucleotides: TGTGCCAGTAGGCCCGGGGGGGGTCCTGGGGCCAACGTCCTGACTTTC.

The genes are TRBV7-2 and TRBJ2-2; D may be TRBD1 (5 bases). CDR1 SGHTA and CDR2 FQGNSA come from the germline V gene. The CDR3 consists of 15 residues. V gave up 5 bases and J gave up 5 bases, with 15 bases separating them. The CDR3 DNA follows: TGTGCCAGCAGCCCACACCGCAGGGAAACCGGGGAGCTGTTTTTT. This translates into CASSPHRRETGELFF.

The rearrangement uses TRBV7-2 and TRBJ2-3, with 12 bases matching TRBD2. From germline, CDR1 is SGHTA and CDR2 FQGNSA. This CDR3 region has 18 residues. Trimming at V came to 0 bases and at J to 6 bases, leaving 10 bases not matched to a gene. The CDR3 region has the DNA TGTGCCAGCAGCTTAGCTCCTAGCGGGGGGGCAGGTGATGATACGCAGTATTTT. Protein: CASSLAPSGGAGDDTQYF.

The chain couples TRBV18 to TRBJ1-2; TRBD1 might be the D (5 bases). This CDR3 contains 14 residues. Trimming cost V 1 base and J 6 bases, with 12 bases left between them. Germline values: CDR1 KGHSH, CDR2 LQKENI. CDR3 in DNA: TGTGCCAGCTCACCACAACAGGTCGGGGATGGCTACACCTTC. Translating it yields CASSPQQVGDGYTF.

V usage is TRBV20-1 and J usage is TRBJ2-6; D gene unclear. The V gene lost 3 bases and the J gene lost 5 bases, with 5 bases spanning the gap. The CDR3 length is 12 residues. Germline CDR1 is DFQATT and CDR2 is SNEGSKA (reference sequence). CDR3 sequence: CSASTRANVLTF. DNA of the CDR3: TGCAGTGCTAGTACTAGGGCCAACGTCCTGACTTTC.

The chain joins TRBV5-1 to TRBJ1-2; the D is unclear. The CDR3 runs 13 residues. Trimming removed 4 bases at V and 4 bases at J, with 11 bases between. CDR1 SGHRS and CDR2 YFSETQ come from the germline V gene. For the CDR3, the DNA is TGCGCCAGCAGCCCACGGGAGTTCTATGGCTACACCTTC. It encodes CASSPREFYGYTF.

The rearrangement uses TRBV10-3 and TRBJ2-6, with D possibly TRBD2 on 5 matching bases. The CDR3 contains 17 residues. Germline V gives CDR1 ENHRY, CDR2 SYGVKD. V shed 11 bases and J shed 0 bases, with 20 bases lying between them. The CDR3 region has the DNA TGTGCCGCCCTAATGGACTCATTTTTCTCTGGGGCCAACGTCCTGACTTTC. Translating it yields CAALMDSFFSGANVLTF.

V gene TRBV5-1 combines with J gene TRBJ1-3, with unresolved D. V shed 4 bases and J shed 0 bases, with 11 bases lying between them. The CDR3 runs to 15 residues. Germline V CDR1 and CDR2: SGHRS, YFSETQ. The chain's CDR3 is CASSPDIRSGNTIYF. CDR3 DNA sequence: TGCGCCAGCAGCCCCGACATTCGCTCTGGAAACACCATATATTTT.

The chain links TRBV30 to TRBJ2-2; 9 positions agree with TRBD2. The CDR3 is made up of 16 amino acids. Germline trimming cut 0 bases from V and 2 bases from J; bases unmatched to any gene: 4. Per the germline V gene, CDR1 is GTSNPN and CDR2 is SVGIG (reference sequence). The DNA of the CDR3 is TGTGCCTGGAGTGTACGGGGACTAGCAAACACCGGGGAGCTGTTTTTT. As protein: CAWSVRGLANTGELFF.

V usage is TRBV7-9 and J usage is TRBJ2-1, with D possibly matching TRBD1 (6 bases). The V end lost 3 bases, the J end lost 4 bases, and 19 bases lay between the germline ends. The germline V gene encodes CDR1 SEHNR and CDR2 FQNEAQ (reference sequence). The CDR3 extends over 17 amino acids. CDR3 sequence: CASSFMDSLRTYNEQFF. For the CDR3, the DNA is TGTGCCAGCAGCTTTATGGACAGCCTACGTACTTACAATGAGCAGTTCTTC.

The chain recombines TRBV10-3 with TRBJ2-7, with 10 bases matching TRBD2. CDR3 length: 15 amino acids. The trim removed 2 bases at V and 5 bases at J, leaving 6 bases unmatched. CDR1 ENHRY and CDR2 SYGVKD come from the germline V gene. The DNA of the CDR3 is TGTGCCATCAGTGAGGACCGAGCGGGAGGGAACGAGCAGTACTTC. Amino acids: CAISEDRAGGNEQYF.

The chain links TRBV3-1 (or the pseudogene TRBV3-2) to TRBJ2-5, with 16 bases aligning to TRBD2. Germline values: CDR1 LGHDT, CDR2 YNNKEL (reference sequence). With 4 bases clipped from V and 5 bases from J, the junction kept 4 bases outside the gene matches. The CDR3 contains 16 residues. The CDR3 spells CASSRGTSGRVETQYF. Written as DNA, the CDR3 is TGTGCCAGCAGCCGAGGGACTAGCGGGAGGGTGGAGACCCAGTACTTC.

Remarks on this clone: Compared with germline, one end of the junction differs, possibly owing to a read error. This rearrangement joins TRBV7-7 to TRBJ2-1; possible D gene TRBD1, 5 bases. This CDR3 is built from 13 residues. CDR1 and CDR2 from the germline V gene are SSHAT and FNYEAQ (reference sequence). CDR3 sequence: CASSLGVVVGQFF. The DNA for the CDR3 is TGTGCTAGCAGCTTAGGGGTGGTAGTTGGGCAGTTCTTC.

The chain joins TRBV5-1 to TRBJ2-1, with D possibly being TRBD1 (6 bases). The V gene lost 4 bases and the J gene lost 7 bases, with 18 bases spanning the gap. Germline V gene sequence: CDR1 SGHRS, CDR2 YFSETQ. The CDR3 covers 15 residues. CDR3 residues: CASSRQGQFPNEQFF. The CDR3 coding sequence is TGCGCCAGCAGCCGGCAGGGGCAGTTCCCAAATGAGCAGTTCTTC.

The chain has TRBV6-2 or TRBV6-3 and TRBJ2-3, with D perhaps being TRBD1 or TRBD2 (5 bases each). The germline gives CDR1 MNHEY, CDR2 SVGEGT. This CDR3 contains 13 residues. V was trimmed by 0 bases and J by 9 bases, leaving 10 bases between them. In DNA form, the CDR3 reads TGTGCCAGCAGTTACTCGAGGGGCGACACGCAGTATTTT. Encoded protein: CASSYSRGDTQYF.

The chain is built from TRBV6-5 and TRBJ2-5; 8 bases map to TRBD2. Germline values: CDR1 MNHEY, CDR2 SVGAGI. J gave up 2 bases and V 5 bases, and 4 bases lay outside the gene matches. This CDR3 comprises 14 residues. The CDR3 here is CASSPSGGQETQYF. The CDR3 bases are TGTGCCAGCAGTCCGAGCGGGGGTCAAGAGACCCAGTACTTC.

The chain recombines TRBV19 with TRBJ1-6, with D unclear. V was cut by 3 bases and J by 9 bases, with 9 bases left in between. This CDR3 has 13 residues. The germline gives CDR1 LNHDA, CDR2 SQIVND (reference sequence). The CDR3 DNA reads TGTGCCAGTAGTATTGCAGAAGGTTCACCCCTCCACTTT. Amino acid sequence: CASSIAEGSPLHF. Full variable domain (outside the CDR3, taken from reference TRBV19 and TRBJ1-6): DGGITQSPKYLFRKEGQNVTLSCEQNLNHDAMYWYRQDPGQGLRLIYYSQIVNDFQKGDIAEGYSVSREKKESFPLTVTSAQKNPTAFYLCASSIAEGSPLHFGNGTRLTVT.

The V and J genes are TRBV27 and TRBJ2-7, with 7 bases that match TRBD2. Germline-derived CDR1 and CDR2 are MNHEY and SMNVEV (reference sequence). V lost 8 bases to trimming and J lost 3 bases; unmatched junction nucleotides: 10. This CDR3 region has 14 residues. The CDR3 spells CASSTRAGVYEQYF. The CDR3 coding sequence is TGTGCCAGCTCTACCCGGGCGGGGGTCTACGAGCAGTACTTC.

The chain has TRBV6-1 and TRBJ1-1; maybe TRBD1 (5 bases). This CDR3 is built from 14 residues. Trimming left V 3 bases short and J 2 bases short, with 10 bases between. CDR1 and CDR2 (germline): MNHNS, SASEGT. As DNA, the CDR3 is TGTGCCAGCAGTGAGAACGGGGGTAACACTGAAGCTTTCTTT. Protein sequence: CASSENGGNTEAFF.

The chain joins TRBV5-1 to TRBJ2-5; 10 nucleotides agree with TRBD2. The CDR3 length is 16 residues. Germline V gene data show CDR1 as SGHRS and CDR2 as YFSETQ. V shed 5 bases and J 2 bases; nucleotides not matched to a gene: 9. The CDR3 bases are TGCGCCAGCAGGTCTAGCGGGGGCTTGGGACAAGAGACCCAGTACTTC. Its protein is CASRSSGGLGQETQYF.

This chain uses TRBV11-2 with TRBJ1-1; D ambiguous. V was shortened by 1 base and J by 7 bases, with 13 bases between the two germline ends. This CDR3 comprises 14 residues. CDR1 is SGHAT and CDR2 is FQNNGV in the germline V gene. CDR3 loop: CASSLGPAGLEAFF. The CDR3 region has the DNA TGTGCCAGCAGCTTAGGGCCAGCGGGCCTTGAAGCTTTCTTT.

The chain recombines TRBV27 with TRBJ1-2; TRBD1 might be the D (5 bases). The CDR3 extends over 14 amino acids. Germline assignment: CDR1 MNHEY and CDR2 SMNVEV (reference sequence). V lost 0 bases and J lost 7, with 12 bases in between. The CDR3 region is CASSLSIGAAGYTF. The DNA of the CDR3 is TGTGCCAGCAGTTTATCGATTGGGGCTGCTGGCTACACCTTC.

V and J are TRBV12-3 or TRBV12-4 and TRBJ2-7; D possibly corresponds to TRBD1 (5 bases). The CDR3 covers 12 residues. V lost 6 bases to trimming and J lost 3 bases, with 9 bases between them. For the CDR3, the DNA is TGTGCCAGCAGGGTGACAGACTACGAGCAGTACTTC. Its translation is CASRVTDYEQYF.

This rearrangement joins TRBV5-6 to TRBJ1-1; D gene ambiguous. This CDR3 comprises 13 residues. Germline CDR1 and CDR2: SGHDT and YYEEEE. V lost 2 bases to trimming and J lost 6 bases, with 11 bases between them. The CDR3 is CASSFSAISEAFF. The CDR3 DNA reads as TGTGCCAGCAGCTTTAGCGCAATTTCTGAAGCTTTCTTT.

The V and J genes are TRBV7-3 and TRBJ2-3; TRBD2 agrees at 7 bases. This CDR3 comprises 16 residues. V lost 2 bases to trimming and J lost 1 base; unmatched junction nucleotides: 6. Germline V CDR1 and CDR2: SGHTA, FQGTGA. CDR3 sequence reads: CASSLGLAGGTDTQYF. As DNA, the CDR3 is TGTGCCAGCAGCTTAGGGCTGGCGGGGGGCACAGATACGCAGTATTTT.

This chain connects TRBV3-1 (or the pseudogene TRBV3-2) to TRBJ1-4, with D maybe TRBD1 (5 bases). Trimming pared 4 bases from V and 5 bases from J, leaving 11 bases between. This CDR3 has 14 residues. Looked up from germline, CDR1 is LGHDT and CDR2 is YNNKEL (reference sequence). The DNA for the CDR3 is TGTGCCAGCAGCCCTTACCGGGGGAATGAAAAACTGTTTTTT. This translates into CASSPYRGNEKLFF.